The clone carrying this T cell receptor (beta chain) was counted once. Germline values: CDR1 SGDLS, CDR2 YYNGEE. CDR3 size: 14 residues. The J segment lost 6 bases and the V segment lost 3 bases, leaving 2 bases of the junction unmatched. The source of the sample is a study of technical replicates of blood from a few donors. The assay was immunoSEQ multiplex PCR, and TCRdb's table has in-frame clones only and misses some. The sample lists 75,000 to 100,000 clones, around nine tenths seen once, with roughly 0.27% in the top ten. Source material: T cells isolated from PBMCs. V gene TRBV9 combines with J gene TRBJ1-6; 8 nucleotides align to TRBD1. This TCR derives from a human donor in good health. Written as DNA, the CDR3 is TGTGCCAGCAGCGGGACAGGGAGTAATTCACCCCTCCACTTT. Translated: CASSGTGSNSPLHF.